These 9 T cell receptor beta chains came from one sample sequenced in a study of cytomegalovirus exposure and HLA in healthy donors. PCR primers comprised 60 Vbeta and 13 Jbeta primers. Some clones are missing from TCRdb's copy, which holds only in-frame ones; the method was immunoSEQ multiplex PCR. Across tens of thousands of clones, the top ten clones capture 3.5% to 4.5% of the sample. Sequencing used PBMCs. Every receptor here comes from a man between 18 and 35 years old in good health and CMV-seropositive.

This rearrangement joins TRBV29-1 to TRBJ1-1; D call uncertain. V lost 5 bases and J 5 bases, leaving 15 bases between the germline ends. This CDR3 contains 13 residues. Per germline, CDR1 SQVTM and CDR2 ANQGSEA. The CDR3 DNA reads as TGCAGCGTTCCTTGGCGGGGTGAGACTGAAGCTTTCTTT. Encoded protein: CSVPWRGETEAFF. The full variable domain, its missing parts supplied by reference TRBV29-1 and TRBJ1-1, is SAVISQKPSRDICQRGTSLTIQCQVDSQVTMMFWYRQQPGQSLTLIATANQGSEATYESGFVIDKFPISRPNLTFSTLTVSNMSPEDSSIYLCSVPWRGETEAFFGQGTRLTVV.

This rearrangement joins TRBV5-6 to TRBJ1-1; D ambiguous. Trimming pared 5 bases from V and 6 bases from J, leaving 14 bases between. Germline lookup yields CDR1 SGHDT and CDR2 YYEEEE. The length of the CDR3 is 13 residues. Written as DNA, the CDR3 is TGTGCCAGCAGACATGACTGGGAGGCTGAAGCTTTCTTT. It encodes CASRHDWEAEAFF.

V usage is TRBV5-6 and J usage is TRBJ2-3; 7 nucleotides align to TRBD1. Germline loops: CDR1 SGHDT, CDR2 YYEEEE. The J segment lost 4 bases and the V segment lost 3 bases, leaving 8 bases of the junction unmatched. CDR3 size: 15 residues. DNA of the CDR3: TGTGCCAGCAGCTGGAAAAGACAGGGTCCAGATACGCAGTATTTT. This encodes CASSWKRQGPDTQYF.

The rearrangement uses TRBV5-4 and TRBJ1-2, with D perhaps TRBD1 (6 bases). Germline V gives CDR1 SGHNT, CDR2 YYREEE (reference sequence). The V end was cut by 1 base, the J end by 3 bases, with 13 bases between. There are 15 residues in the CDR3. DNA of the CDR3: TGTGCCAGCAGCTTGACCGACAGGCTACACTATGGCTACACCTTC. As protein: CASSLTDRLHYGYTF.

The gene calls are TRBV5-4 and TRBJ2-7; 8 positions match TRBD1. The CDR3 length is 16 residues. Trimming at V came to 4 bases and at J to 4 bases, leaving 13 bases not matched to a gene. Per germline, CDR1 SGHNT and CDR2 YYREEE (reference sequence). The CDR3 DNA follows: TGTGCCAGCAGCCCCCGGGTGGGGACAGGTACTTACGAGCAGTACTTC. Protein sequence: CASSPRVGTGTYEQYF.

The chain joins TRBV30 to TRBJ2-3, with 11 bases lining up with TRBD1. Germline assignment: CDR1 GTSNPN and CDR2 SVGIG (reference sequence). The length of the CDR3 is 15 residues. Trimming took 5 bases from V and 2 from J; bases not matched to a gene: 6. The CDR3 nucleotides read TGTGCCTGGGCCCAGGACAGGGGGCACACAGATACGCAGTATTTT. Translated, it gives CAWAQDRGHTDTQYF.

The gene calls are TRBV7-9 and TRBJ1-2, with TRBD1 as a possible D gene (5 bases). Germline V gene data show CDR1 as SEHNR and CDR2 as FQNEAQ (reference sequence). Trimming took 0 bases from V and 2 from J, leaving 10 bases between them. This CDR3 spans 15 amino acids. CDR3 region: CASSLAGGRNYGYTF. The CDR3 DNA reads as TGTGCCAGCAGCTTAGCGGGGGGAAGAAACTATGGCTACACCTTC.

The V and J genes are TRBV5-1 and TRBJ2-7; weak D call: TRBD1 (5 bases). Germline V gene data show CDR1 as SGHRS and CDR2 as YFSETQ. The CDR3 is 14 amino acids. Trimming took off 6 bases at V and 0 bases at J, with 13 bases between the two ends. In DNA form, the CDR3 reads TGCGCCAGCAATGGACAACCGAGCTCCTACGAGCAGTACTTC. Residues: CASNGQPSSYEQYF.

The CDR3 loop reads CATAWDRSGNTIYF. Here the CDR3 DNA reads TGTGCCACCGCTTGGGACAGATCGGGAAACACCATATATTTT. V is TRBV6-1 and J is TRBJ1-3, with 7 positions matching TRBD1. This CDR3 is built from 14 residues. Germline V gives CDR1 MNHNS, CDR2 SASEGT. J was trimmed by 4 bases and V by 10 bases; bases with no gene match: 10.